This T cell receptor (beta chain) was captured by sequencing in a study of response to subunit inactivated influenza vaccine. This clonotype was observed a few times. The germline V gene has CDR1 SGHTA and CDR2 FQGNSA. The CDR3 runs to 17 residues. V was pared by 6 bases and J by 4 bases, with 25 bases between. TCRdb used MiXCR to reprocess the RT-PCR reads, holding one entry per CDR3 protein. The data hold more than 450,000 distinct CDR3 sequences, with 10% to 15% observed a single time. Sequencing used PBMCs from blood, obtained on the day of vaccination. This TCR was sampled from a middle-aged man who received an inactivated influenza vaccine. The gene calls are TRBV7-2 and TRBJ2-7, with D perhaps TRBD1 (5 bases). CDR3 sequence reads: CASSPRQGHPLGYEQYF. The CDR3 DNA reads as TGTGCCAGCAGTCCTCGGCAGGGTCACCCCTTAGGGTACGAGCAGTACTTC.